Detailed here is one TCR beta chain. Its matching antigen is unknown. For tumor-infiltrating lymphocytes, EpCAM beads were added to negative-selection T-cell enrichment of thawed cells. CD8+CD4-CD45RA- cells, CCR7-positive or negative, formed the memory CD8 sort. Between 10,000 and 100,000 sorted cells per subset supplied genomic DNA. Here immunoSEQ multiplex PCR was the method, and the copy in TCRdb shows in-frame clones only, minus some. The repertoire holds some 4,300 clones, with about 75% as singletons. The sample originates from a study of CD39 and CD103 CD8 tumor-infiltrating T cells. V gave up 0 bases and J gave up 0 bases, with 12 bases separating them. The germline CDR1 and CDR2 sequences are SGHVS and FNYEAQ. There are 16 residues in the CDR3. Study-level results: Top 30 DP CD8 TIL clonotypes covered roughly 56-86% of repertoire.

This TCR was recovered from a human donor with head and neck squamous cell carcinoma. Sequencing was done on a sample of CD8+ T cells sorted from blood. Regarding subset: total memory CD8 T cells (CD45RA-CCR7+/-) from blood or uninvolved lymph node. The V and J genes are TRBV7-6 and TRBJ2-7; D possibly corresponds to TRBD1 (6 bases). Written as DNA, the CDR3 is TGTGCCAGCAGCTTAGCTGGGGGCGTTAGCTCCTACGAGCAGTACTTC. Amino acids: CASSLAGGVSSYEQYF. Looking up the rest from reference TRBV7-6 and TRBJ2-7 gives the full variable domain: GAGVSQSPRYKVTKRGQDVALRCDPISGHVSLYWYRQALGQGPEFLTYFNYEAQQDKSGLPNDRFSAERPEGSISTLTIQRTEQRDSAMYRCASSLAGGVSSYEQYFGPGTRLTVT.